Following are 17 T cell receptor beta chains from one sample sequenced in a study of cytomegalovirus exposure and HLA in healthy donors. The table came from immunoSEQ multiplex PCR; TCRdb's copy has only in-frame clones and leaves some out. The repertoire consists of 82,000 or so clones, with 95% occurring once and the leading ten covering 0.69%. Sequencing input: PBMCs. These receptors originate from a woman between 18 and 30 years old in good health and CMV-seronegative.

The chain links TRBV5-1 to TRBJ1-5, with D unclear. V was pared by 5 bases and J by 5 bases, with 14 bases between. The V gene's germline CDR1 is SGHRS and CDR2 YFSETQ. This CDR3 is 14 amino acids long. The CDR3 reads CASRRSIVDQPQHF. The CDR3 DNA follows: TGCGCCAGCAGAAGATCTATCGTCGATCAGCCCCAGCATTTT.

This rearrangement joins TRBV7-9 to TRBJ2-5; D unclear. Germline V lookup: CDR1 SEHNR, CDR2 FQNEAQ (reference sequence). The V and J ends lost 5 bases and 0 bases respectively, with 7 bases between them. The CDR3 length is 13 residues. The CDR3 protein is CASSPRDQETQYF. In DNA, the CDR3 is TGTGCCAGCAGCCCACGGGACCAAGAGACCCAGTACTTC.

This clone has a handful of counts. The V gene is TRBV27, the J gene TRBJ1-2; no firm D call. The CDR3 has 15 amino acids. Trimming removed 6 bases from V and 7 bases from J, with 21 bases in between. The germline gives CDR1 MNHEY, CDR2 SMNVEV (reference sequence). The CDR3 protein is CASRTGSSFIFGYTF. The CDR3 coding sequence is TGTGCCAGCAGGACGGGATCGTCCTTTATCTTTGGCTACACCTTC.

The chain has TRBV5-1 and TRBJ1-3, with 8 bases aligning to TRBD1. The CDR3 covers 15 residues. CDR1 is SGHRS, CDR2 YFSETQ, per germline. With V trimmed by 3 bases and J by 0 bases, 2 bases remained unmatched. CDR3 DNA sequence: TGCGCCAGCAGCTCGACAGGGGACTCTGGAAACACCATATATTTT. Amino acids: CASSSTGDSGNTIYF.

The chain joins TRBV28 to TRBJ2-1; 11 bases are a match to TRBD2. V shed 6 bases and J 2 bases; nucleotides not matched to a gene: 6. This CDR3 is 16 amino acids long. Germline CDR1 and CDR2: MDHEN and SYDVKM. CDR3 in amino acids: CASRYLAGGAYNEQFF. For the CDR3, the DNA is TGTGCCAGCAGATACTTAGCGGGAGGGGCCTACAATGAGCAGTTCTTC.

The rearrangement joins TRBV7-9 to TRBJ2-4, with D uncertain. Germline V gene lookup returns CDR1 SEHNR and CDR2 FQNEAQ (reference sequence). The CDR3 is 14 amino acids. The V and J ends lost 1 base and 2 bases respectively, with 6 bases between them. DNA of the CDR3: TGTGCCAGCAGCTTAGACACGACCAAAAACATTCAGTACTTC. Protein sequence: CASSLDTTKNIQYF.

The J gene is TRBJ1-1, the V gene TRBV7-6; D not resolved. Germline-derived CDR1 and CDR2 are SGHVS and FNYEAQ. Trimming took 3 bases from V and 4 from J, leaving 15 bases between them. The CDR3 covers 15 residues. In DNA form, the CDR3 reads TGTGCCAGCAGCTTTGGTCGCGGCGCCGGCACTGAAGCTTTCTTT. It codes for CASSFGRGAGTEAFF.

The genes are TRBV6-1 and TRBJ2-7, with 7 bases aligning to TRBD1. V was clipped by 5 bases and J by 6 bases; unmatched bases: 1. This CDR3 region has 11 residues. Germline V lookup: CDR1 MNHNS, CDR2 SASEGT. The CDR3: CASSTGAEQYF. The CDR3 DNA follows: TGTGCCAGCAGTACAGGGGCCGAGCAGTACTTC.

The genes are TRBV5-1 and TRBJ1-5; weak D call: TRBD1 (5 bases). The V end lost 4 bases, the J end lost 0 bases, and 14 bases lay between the germline ends. Germline V gene sequence: CDR1 SGHRS, CDR2 YFSETQ. CDR3 length equals 16 residues. The CDR3 nucleotides are TGCGCCAGCAGCCTGGGGGTAAGCGATAGCAATCAGCCCCAGCATTTT. Encoded protein: CASSLGVSDSNQPQHF.

This chain links TRBV2 with TRBJ1-2, with a possible D match to TRBD1 (5 bases). This CDR3 is 14 amino acids long. The germline V gene has CDR1 SNHLY and CDR2 FYNNEI. V was clipped by 6 bases and J by 0 bases, with 11 bases between them. The CDR3 DNA is TGTGCCAGCAGCTCGGACACAGCTAACTATGGCTACACCTTC. Amino acid sequence: CASSSDTANYGYTF.

This chain joins TRBV7-2 and TRBJ2-5, with 10 bases aligning to TRBD2. V lost 2 bases and J lost 5; bases outside the gene matches: 2. Germline V CDR1 and CDR2: SGHTA, FQGNSA. The CDR3 consists of 14 residues. CDR3 bases: TGTGCCAGCAGCTTACAGCGGGGGGGGGAGACCCAGTACTTC. Translating gives CASSLQRGGETQYF.

The chain employs TRBV11-3 and TRBJ2-2; 7 nucleotides align to TRBD1. Germline V gives CDR1 SGHNT, CDR2 YENEEA. CDR3 size: 15 residues. With 4 bases clipped from V and 1 base from J, the junction kept 3 bases outside the gene matches. The CDR3 region has the DNA TGTGCCAGCAGCTCAACAGGGGTGAACACCGGGGAGCTGTTTTTT. Translation gives CASSSTGVNTGELFF.

The rearrangement links TRBV5-1 to TRBJ1-1, with TRBD1 as a possible D gene (6 bases). This CDR3 is built from 14 residues. Germline V lookup: CDR1 SGHRS, CDR2 YFSETQ. Trimming cost V 4 bases and J 8 bases, with 18 bases left between them. This CDR3 reads CASSATGSWSEAFF. The CDR3 coding sequence is TGCGCCAGCAGCGCTACAGGGAGTTGGTCCGAAGCTTTCTTT. Looking up the rest from reference TRBV5-1 and TRBJ1-1 gives the full variable domain: KAGVTQTPRYLIKTRGQQVTLSCSPISGHRSVSWYQQTPGQGLQFLFEYFSETQRNKGNFPGRFSGRQFSNSRSEMNVSTLELGDSALYLCASSATGSWSEAFFGQGTRLTVV.

The chain couples TRBV14 to TRBJ2-3; 9 bases align to TRBD1. The V and J ends lost 3 bases and 5 bases, in that order; junction bases with no gene match: 12. Germline CDR1 is SGHDN and CDR2 is FVKESK. The CDR3 contains 17 residues. This CDR3 is CASSQRVGTGIGDTQYF. CDR3 sequence (DNA): TGTGCCAGCAGCCAGAGGGTAGGGACAGGGATCGGAGATACGCAGTATTTT.

This rearrangement joins TRBV10-3 to TRBJ1-1, with a weak D call TRBD1 (6 bases). This CDR3 contains 14 residues. CDR1 and CDR2 from the germline V gene are ENHRY and SYGVKD. The V gene lost 6 bases and the J gene lost 0 bases, with 11 bases spanning the gap. Here the CDR3 reads CAIRGDTVNTEAFF. The CDR3 nucleotides are TGTGCCATCAGGGGGGACACCGTGAACACTGAAGCTTTCTTT.

The rearrangement joins TRBV7-8 to TRBJ2-1; maybe TRBD1 (5 bases). In germline, CDR1 is SGHVS, CDR2 FQNEAQ. This CDR3 spans 16 amino acids. V lost 7 bases and J lost 5, with 21 bases in between. The CDR3 spells CASTPPIRVGDNEQFF. CDR3 coding DNA: TGTGCCAGCACCCCCCCGATCAGGGTAGGGGACAATGAGCAGTTCTTC. Filled out from reference TRBV7-8 and TRBJ2-1, the complete variable domain reads GAGVSQSPRYKVAKRGQDVALRCDPISGHVSLFWYQQALGQGPEFLTYFQNEAQLDKSGLPSDRFFAERPEGSVSTLKIQRTQQEDSAVYLCASTPPIRVGDNEQFFGPGTRLTVL.

The chain employs TRBV28 and TRBJ1-1, with D maybe TRBD1 (5 bases). V lost 4 bases and J 3 bases, leaving 21 bases between the germline ends. Germline CDR1 reads MDHEN; CDR2 reads SYDVKM. CDR3 length: 17 residues. For the CDR3, the DNA is TGTGCCAGCAGTTCCCAAGCGTTGACAGCGACGGACACTGAAGCTTTCTTT. It translates to CASSSQALTATDTEAFF.